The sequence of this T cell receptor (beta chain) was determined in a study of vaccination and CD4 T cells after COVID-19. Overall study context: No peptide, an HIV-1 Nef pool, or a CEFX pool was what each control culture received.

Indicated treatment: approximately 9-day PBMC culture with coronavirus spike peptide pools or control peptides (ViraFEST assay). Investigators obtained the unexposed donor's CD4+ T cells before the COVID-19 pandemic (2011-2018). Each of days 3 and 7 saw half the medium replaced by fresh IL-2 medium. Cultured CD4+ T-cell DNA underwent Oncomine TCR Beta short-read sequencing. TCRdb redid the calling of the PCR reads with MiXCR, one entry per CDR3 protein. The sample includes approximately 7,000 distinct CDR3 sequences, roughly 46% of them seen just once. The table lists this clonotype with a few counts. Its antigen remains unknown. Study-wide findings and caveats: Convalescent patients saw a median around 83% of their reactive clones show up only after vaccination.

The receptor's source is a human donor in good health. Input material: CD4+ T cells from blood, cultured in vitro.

The CDR3 loop is CASSLGAGENTEAFF. The CDR3, as DNA: TGTGCCAGCAGCTTGGGGGCAGGGGAGAACACTGAAGCTTTCTTT. The rearrangement uses TRBV5-4 and TRBJ1-1; D perhaps matches TRBD1 (6 bases). The V end lost 0 bases, the J end lost 1 base, and 10 bases lay between the germline ends. The CDR3 runs 15 residues. The germline V gene encodes CDR1 SGHNT and CDR2 YYREEE (reference sequence). Supplemented by reference TRBV5-4 and TRBJ1-1, the full variable domain reads ETGVTQSPTHLIKTRGQQVTLRCSSQSGHNTVSWYQQALGQGPQFIFQYYREEENGRGNFPPRFSGLQFPNYSSELNVNALELDDSALYLCASSLGAGENTEAFFGQGTRLTVV.